Reported below is one T cell receptor beta chain. Antigen unknown. Alongside a J-beta primer mix, a sample-barcoded 5' primer served in a second PCR lasting roughly 6 to 11 cycles. TCRdb re-analysed the 5' RACE reads in MiXCR, keeping a single row per CDR3 protein. The sample contains around 710,000 distinct CDR3 sequences, about 42% of which appear only once. The sample comes from a study of blood T cells in healthy people across ages. Notes on the study in general: Donors of long life had a larger count of naive CD4+ cells and greater diversity than aged donors.

Drawn from each donor were 7.5 to 10 milliliters of peripheral blood. The sample was blood. This sequence was found in a woman aged 55-69 years in good health.

The CDR3 DNA sequence: TGTGCCAGCAGCCAAGATCTAGCGGGGGGGATGAATGAGCAGTTCTTC. This gives the protein CASSQDLAGGMNEQFF. This rearrangement joins TRBV4-2 to TRBJ2-1, with TRBD2 matching 12 bases. The CDR3 loop spans 16 amino acids. Germline CDR1 reads LGHNA; CDR2 reads YNFKEQ. After removal of 0 bases from V and 7 bases from J, the junction contained 4 bases not matched to a gene.